This record looks at one T cell receptor (beta chain) sequence and its context. This clonotype showed up just a few times. The antigen it binds to is not known. No base qualities exist here, and no much larger clone lies one base off it. The CDR3 spans 13 residues, from the cysteine through the phenylalanine. The read is trimmed to its CDR3 DNA, 39 bases read in frame from base 1. Germline trimming: 4 bases from V, 11 bases from J; junction bases outside gene matches: 8. As encoded in the germline V gene (reference sequence), CDR1 is LNHDA while CDR2 is SQIVND. This sample was taken from a study of vaccination and CD4 T cells after COVID-19 (dated by TCRdb to about 2022). As for the study more broadly: Convalescent patients had a positive SARS-CoV-2 result on nasal swab PCR, and of these patients, nine had mild disease and one had severe disease. Six males and four females were included in the convalescent cohort, with two Hispanic individuals, seven Caucasians, two Asians and one multiracial person represented. Each participant got two doses of either the Pfizer-BioNTech BNT162b2 vaccine (n=8) or the Moderna mRNA-1273 vaccine (n=2). Post-COVID blood samples from convalescent patients were collected a median of around 100 days after diagnosis, with a range of 35 to 161 days. The time from the second vaccine dose to post-vaccine blood sampling had a median of roughly 72 days and ranged from about 12 to 250 days. The cultures were stimulated with overlapping spike peptide pools from SARS-CoV-2 and from the common cold coronaviruses HCoV-NL63, HCoV-OC43 and HCoV-229E. As controls, cultures received a CEFX viral epitope pool (the positive control), an HIV-1 Nef peptide pool (the negative control), or no peptide at all. The spike-specific CD4+ TCR repertoire was compared before and after mRNA vaccination in around ten COVID-19 convalescent patients and a handful of infection-naive healthy vaccine recipients.

Sample treatment or condition, as interpreted from the label and publication: 10-day PBMC culture with coronavirus spike peptide pools or control peptides (ViraFEST assay). To expand antigen-specific T cells with peptide pools and then pick out the expanded clonotypes through TCR sequencing, the study relied on the ViraFEST assay. The convalescent patients' positive SARS-CoV-2 PCR tests fell between March and December 2020, which was before the Alpha, Beta and Delta variants emerged in the United States. Each well held about 2 million PBMCs cultured in IMDM containing roughly 5.5% human AB serum and approximately 9.8 IU/ml IL-2, with 8 to 10 ug/ml peptide pools added. On days 3 and 7, half of the culture medium was replaced with fresh IL-2-containing medium. After approximately eleven days of culture, CD4+ T cells were isolated by negative selection with the EasySep CD4+ T cell isolation kit. Ficoll-Paque Plus gradient centrifugation was used to isolate PBMCs from whole blood, and the isolated PBMCs were then either used fresh or cryopreserved at -140C. Each culture condition was generally run in triplicate wells.

The paper's findings and limits, for the study overall: Among convalescent patients, a median around 83% of the SARS-CoV-2-reactive clones seen after vaccination appeared only after vaccination, which suggests priming specific to the vaccine. The number of convalescent patients in the study was relatively small, and the study did not examine early timepoints following natural infection. In convalescent patients, nearly all vaccine-specific clones (304 of 307) were found to be mono-reactive for SARS-CoV-2 spike rather than cross-reactive with common cold coronaviruses. The median count of SARS-CoV-2-reactive clonotypes went up from 20 to 25 after infection to a few dozen after vaccination, although the change was not significant.

The library was made by PCR. At the Johns Hopkins FTIC core, DNA from the cultured CD4+ T cells underwent TCR sequencing with the Oncomine TCR Beta short-read assay. Genomic DNA was extracted from the cultured CD4+ T cells with the QIAamp micro DNA kit. Oncomine TCR Beta libraries from cultured CD4+ T cells were pooled with unique dual indexes and sequenced on an Illumina iSeq 100. As for the original processing: Non-productive sequences were removed, and CDR3s that did not start with C, did not end with F or W, or were shorter than 7 amino acids were discarded. Antigen-specific clonotypes were identified with the MANAFEST web application by comparing peptide-stimulated wells with reference and other culture wells. To be called positive, a clone needed an FDR below 0.05, an odds ratio above 5, and a productive frequency above 0.1% in at least two of three replicate wells. Cross-reactive clonotypes were defined as significantly expanded in both SARS-CoV-2 spike wells and at least one common cold coronavirus spike condition. Using R version 3.6.1, CDR3 homology was evaluated through Levenshtein distances (stringdist) along with unrooted phylogenetic trees (ape). TCRdb applied fastp at Q25 and MiXCR to the public reads, then kept only in-frame beta chains. Every entry covers one CDR3 protein and lists the most common genes and DNA from its rows. TCRdb, rather than the study authors, made the V and J calls. The sample yields 20,000 to 25,000 distinct CDR3 sequences; about 39% were counted once. The ten largest clones take up about 4.5% of the sample.

The sequences come from CD4+ T cells from blood, cultured in vitro, collected before SARS-CoV-2 vaccination. The chain is assembled from TRBV19 and TRBJ1-5; TRBD1 lines up with 7 middle nucleotides. This receptor was taken from a human donor who had recovered from COVID-19. The CDR3 has the sequence CASSTTDRAAQHF. The nucleotide sequence is TGTGCCAGTAGTACGACAGACAGGGCGGCCCAGCATTTT.